Below are 25 T cell receptor beta chains sequenced from a single sample in a study of blood T cell repertoires in COVID-19. Measured with immunoSEQ multiplex PCR; TCRdb has only the in-frame clones, and not every one. Of a few hundred thousand clones in the sample, approximately 85% were seen once. Sequencing was performed on PBMCs or T cells enriched from blood (not recorded which). The receptors here all came from a man under 40 who had recovered from COVID-19.

This clone was seen a single time. The rearrangement links TRBV5-1 to TRBJ1-1; D is ambiguous. V was clipped by 2 bases and J by 1 base, with 21 bases between them. CDR1 is SGHRS and CDR2 is YFSETQ in the germline V gene. The CDR3 sequence is 18 residues long. This chain's CDR3 is CASSFRRSPEVGNTEAFF. The DNA for the CDR3 is TGCGCCAGCAGCTTTCGTCGGAGCCCCGAGGTCGGGAACACTGAAGCTTTCTTT.

The rearrangement uses TRBV13 and TRBJ2-5; TRBD2 agrees at 9 bases. Germline CDR1 and CDR2: PRHDT and FYEKMQ (reference sequence). V trimming: 2 bases; J trimming: 5 bases; junction bases outside the gene matches: 12. This CDR3 region has 17 residues. CDR3 amino acids: CASSLRLAGSGGETQYF. In DNA form, the CDR3 reads TGTGCCAGCAGCTTAAGGCTAGCGGGGTCAGGAGGGGAGACCCAGTACTTC.

This chain connects TRBV15 to TRBJ1-3, with D perhaps TRBD1 (5 bases). The CDR3 sequence is 15 residues long. V was clipped by 1 base and J by 6 bases, with 13 bases between them. CDR1 LNHNV and CDR2 YYDKDF come from the germline V gene (reference sequence). CDR3 sequence reads: CATSRVGGFQNTIYF. In DNA, the CDR3 is TGTGCCACCAGCAGAGTGGGGGGGTTCCAAAACACCATATATTTT.

V and J are TRBV19 and TRBJ1-5, with D unresolved. Germline CDR1 reads LNHDA; CDR2 reads SQIVND (reference sequence). V lost 5 bases and J 2 bases, leaving 10 bases between the germline ends. This CDR3 has 14 residues. CDR3 sequence (DNA): TGTGCCAGTAGTTCGTTCGGGGGCAATCAGCCCCAGCATTTT. Its translation: CASSSFGGNQPQHF.

The genes are TRBV11-2 and TRBJ1-4, with D possibly TRBD1 on 5 matching bases. The CDR3 loop spans 16 amino acids. Germline CDR1 and CDR2: SGHAT and FQNNGV. Trimming removed 2 bases at V and 3 bases at J, with 13 bases between. In nucleotides, the CDR3 is TGTGCCAGCAGCTTATGGCAGGGCGGCGCTAATGAAAAACTGTTTTTT. Translated: CASSLWQGGANEKLFF.

This clone was counted only a few times. Here the CDR3 reads CASSVSVGTGENEQFF. The DNA for the CDR3 is TGCGCCAGCAGTGTCTCGGTGGGGACAGGGGAAAATGAGCAGTTCTTC. The rearrangement joins TRBV10-1 to TRBJ2-1; 10 bases fit TRBD1. With 4 bases clipped from V and 7 bases from J, the junction kept 10 bases outside the gene matches. Germline V gene lookup returns CDR1 WNHNN and CDR2 SYGVQD (reference sequence). CDR3 length equals 16 residues.

The genes are TRBV3-1 (or the pseudogene TRBV3-2) and TRBJ2-1; 9 nucleotides match TRBD2. The CDR3 consists of 15 residues. V shed 3 bases, J shed 4 bases, and the junction held 4 bases outside the gene matches. Germline CDR1 reads LGHDT; CDR2 reads YNNKEL (reference sequence). Here the CDR3 reads CASSQRGGDYNEQFF. In DNA, the CDR3 is TGTGCCAGCAGCCAGCGGGGGGGCGATTACAATGAGCAGTTCTTC.

The V gene is TRBV30, the J gene TRBJ1-5, with 7 bases lining up with TRBD1. Germline-derived CDR1 and CDR2 are GTSNPN and SVGIG (reference sequence). V lost 3 bases and J lost 0; bases outside the gene matches: 14. CDR3 length: 18 amino acids. This CDR3 is CAWSPPWGTANSNQPQHF. Written as DNA, the CDR3 is TGTGCCTGGAGCCCACCCTGGGGGACAGCAAATAGCAATCAGCCCCAGCATTTT.

The V call is TRBV6-5, the J call TRBJ1-1; D not resolved. The CDR3 runs to 13 residues. With 0 bases removed from V and 11 bases from J, the gap between germline ends came to 13 bases. CDR1 and CDR2 (germline): MNHEY, SVGAGI. Here the CDR3 reads CASSYSRQAGAFF. The CDR3 nucleotides read TGTGCCAGCAGTTACTCGAGGCAGGCGGGGGCTTTCTTT.

The rearrangement links TRBV7-3 to TRBJ2-1; D perhaps matches TRBD2 (6 bases). The V end was cut by 6 bases, the J end by 5 bases, with 17 bases between. The CDR3 runs to 15 residues. Germline CDR1 reads SGHTA; CDR2 reads FQGTGA. The CDR3 DNA sequence: TGTGCCAGCAGGATACCGGGACTGAATAACAATGAGCAGTTCTTC. Translation gives CASRIPGLNNNEQFF.

The CDR3 coding sequence is TGTGCCAGCAGTTACGACACGGAGGTTGGAAACACCATATATTTT. This gives the protein CASSYDTEVGNTIYF. The rearrangement uses TRBV6-2 or TRBV6-3 and TRBJ1-3; no firm D call. V lost 2 bases and J 3 bases, leaving 11 bases between the germline ends. The germline CDR1 and CDR2 sequences are MNHEY and SVGEGT. This CDR3 spans 15 amino acids.

The chain has TRBV5-6 and TRBJ2-5; 9 bases fit TRBD1. V lost 5 bases to trimming and J lost 5 bases; unmatched junction nucleotides: 10. The CDR3 runs 15 residues. Looked up from germline, CDR1 is SGHDT and CDR2 is YYEEEE. The CDR3 DNA is TGTGCCAGCAGTTCCTCACAGGGGGCCTGGGAGACCCAGTACTTC. It specifies CASSSSQGAWETQYF.

The V and J genes are TRBV7-3 and TRBJ2-3; TRBD1 aligns across 12 bases. The germline V gene has CDR1 SGHTA and CDR2 FQGTGA. J was trimmed by 4 bases and V by 5 bases; bases with no gene match: 13. The CDR3 has 18 amino acids. The CDR3 DNA reads as TGTGCCAGCAGCAGTACCAGCACGGGACAGGGGGCATCAGATACGCAGTATTTT. This translates into CASSSTSTGQGASDTQYF. The variable domain in full, with the rest retrieved from reference TRBV7-3 and TRBJ2-3, is GAGVSQTPSNKVTEKGKYVELRCDPISGHTALYWYRQSLGQGPEFLIYFQGTGAADDSGLPNDRFFAVRPEGSVSTLKIQRTERGDSAVYLCASSSTSTGQGASDTQYFGPGTRLTVL.

This chain connects TRBV29-1 to TRBJ1-6, with D unresolved. Germline V gene data show CDR1 as SQVTM and CDR2 as ANQGSEA. Trimming cost V 7 bases and J 2 bases, with 9 bases left between them. This CDR3 contains 13 residues. CDR3 in DNA: TGCAGCGCCCTAACAGCCTATAATTCACCCCTCCACTTT. It encodes CSALTAYNSPLHF.

This chain links TRBV29-1 with TRBJ1-5; D is uncertain. Germline CDR1 and CDR2: SQVTM and ANQGSEA. The ends were cut back, 4 bases at V and 5 bases at J, with 9 bases in the middle. The CDR3 runs to 12 residues. The chain's CDR3 is CSVVGSDQPQHF. For the CDR3, the DNA is TGCAGCGTTGTGGGGAGTGATCAGCCCCAGCATTTT.

J is TRBJ2-2 and V is TRBV5-1, with TRBD1 identical over 7 bases. V was clipped by 4 bases and J by 7 bases; unmatched bases: 10. The germline V gene encodes CDR1 SGHRS and CDR2 YFSETQ. This CDR3 comprises 15 residues. CDR3 region: CASSTRQGEGGELFF. CDR3 in DNA: TGCGCCAGCAGCACCCGACAGGGAGAAGGCGGGGAGCTGTTTTTT.

The CDR3 nucleotides are TGTGCCAGCTCACAAGACAGGGTCTCTGGAAACACCATATATTTT. Its protein product is CASSQDRVSGNTIYF. The rearrangement joins TRBV18 to TRBJ1-3; 7 bases match TRBD1. The CDR3 length is 15 residues. In germline, CDR1 is KGHSH, CDR2 LQKENI. V trimming: 4 bases; J trimming: 0 bases; junction bases outside the gene matches: 3. Complete variable domain (other parts from reference TRBV18 and TRBJ1-3): NAGVMQNPRHLVRRRGQEARLRCSPMKGHSHVYWYRQLPEEGLKFMVYLQKENIIDESGMPKERFSAEFPKEGPSILRIQQVVRGDSAAYFCASSQDRVSGNTIYFGEGSWLTVV.

V and J are TRBV6-1 and TRBJ2-2, with a weak D call TRBD1 (5 bases). In germline, CDR1 is MNHNS, CDR2 SASEGT. V lost 2 bases and J lost 4, with 14 bases in between. CDR3 length equals 16 residues. The CDR3 region has the DNA TGTGCCAGCAGTGAACTTAGGGGCACCCTCACCGGGGAGCTGTTTTTT. This encodes CASSELRGTLTGELFF.

This chain links TRBV7-2 with TRBJ1-2; 7 nucleotides agree with TRBD1. Per germline, CDR1 SGHTA and CDR2 FQGNSA. This CDR3 is 14 amino acids long. The J segment lost 5 bases and the V segment lost 3 bases, leaving 6 bases of the junction unmatched. The DNA for the CDR3 is TGTGCCAGCAGCTTGACACAGGGGTATTATGGCTACACCTTC. Translated, it gives CASSLTQGYYGYTF.

J is TRBJ2-5 and V is TRBV7-3; a weak D match, TRBD1 (6 bases). Per germline, CDR1 SGHTA and CDR2 FQGTGA. Trimming stripped 3 bases from V and 4 bases from J, with 9 bases between. The CDR3 covers 13 residues. CDR3 loop: CASSLGALETQYF. The CDR3 DNA reads as TGTGCCAGCAGCTTGGGGGCCCTAGAGACCCAGTACTTC. Looking up the rest from reference TRBV7-3 and TRBJ2-5 gives the full variable domain: GAGVSQTPSNKVTEKGKYVELRCDPISGHTALYWYRQSLGQGPEFLIYFQGTGAADDSGLPNDRFFAVRPEGSVSTLKIQRTERGDSAVYLCASSLGALETQYFGPGTRLLVL.

The chain uses TRBV5-8 and TRBJ1-1; TRBD1 might be the D (6 bases). The length of the CDR3 is 14 residues. Germline V gene lookup returns CDR1 SGHTS and CDR2 YDEGEE. The ends were cut back, 2 bases at V and 5 bases at J, with 13 bases in the middle. The CDR3, as DNA: TGTGCCAGCAGCTTAATAGGGGGTAAGACTGAAGCTTTCTTT. Its protein product is CASSLIGGKTEAFF.

This chain uses TRBV5-1 with TRBJ1-1; 7 bases line up with TRBD1. From germline, CDR1 is SGHRS and CDR2 YFSETQ. The CDR3 spans 15 residues. V lost 4 bases and J lost 3; bases outside the gene matches: 9. DNA of the CDR3: TGCGCCAGCAGCCGACAGGGAGATAGAGACACTGAAGCTTTCTTT. Its protein product is CASSRQGDRDTEAFF.

V is TRBV7-9 and J is TRBJ2-2; D not resolved. This CDR3 has 14 amino acids. The V gene's germline CDR1 is SEHNR and CDR2 FQNEAQ (reference sequence). Deletions cut 5 bases from V and 6 bases from J, with 13 bases between. DNA of the CDR3: TGTGCCAGCAGCCTCACTCCTCTCTCCGGGGAGCTGTTTTTT. It encodes CASSLTPLSGELFF.

The chain couples TRBV24-1 to TRBJ1-2, with D possibly being TRBD1 (6 bases). Trimming left V 1 base short and J 2 bases short, with 7 bases between. CDR1 and CDR2 (germline): KGHDR, SFDVKD. This CDR3 region has 14 residues. This CDR3 reads CATSDFDRNYGYTF. As DNA, the CDR3 is TGTGCCACCAGTGATTTTGACAGGAACTATGGCTACACCTTC.

The chain links TRBV7-9 to TRBJ1-1, with D unclear. CDR3 length: 14 residues. V was cut by 2 bases and J by 4 bases, with 11 bases left in between. Germline V lookup: CDR1 SEHNR, CDR2 FQNEAQ (reference sequence). The CDR3 reads CASSLYPGTTEAFF. CDR3 bases: TGTGCCAGCAGCTTATATCCGGGAACCACTGAAGCTTTCTTT.